This T cell receptor beta chain was sequenced for a study of CD8+CD57+ T cells in acquired aplastic anemia. CDR1 is MNHNS, CDR2 SASEGT, per germline. The CDR3 is 15 residues long. Unmatched junction bases numbered 4, after V lost 7 bases and J lost 1 base. Researchers used genomic DNA as the template to profile TCR beta VDJ and CDR3. TCRdb ran MiXCR on the reads and lists one entry per CDR3 protein. The sample shows some 200,000 distinct CDR3 sequences, roughly 35% of them seen only once. The receptor comes from a human donor in good health, serving as a control. Sample: sorted CD4+, CD8+, or CD8+CD57+ T cells (not recorded which) from PBMCs. The chain uses TRBV6-1 and TRBJ1-5; 10 nucleotides match TRBD1. The CDR3 loop is CASTETGGSNQPQHF. In nucleotides, the CDR3 is TGTGCCAGCACCGAGACAGGGGGCAGCAATCAGCCCCAGCATTTT.